The clone carrying this T cell receptor (beta chain) was recorded at least ten times. Its specificity is unknown. The data are from a study of regulatory T cells in long-lasting Graves disease. Broader study findings: Those with persistent Graves' had less TCR diversity than newly diagnosed patients.

Stated time point: newly diagnosed GD, antithyroid drugs for less than 3 months. The TCR library used RNA extracted from PBMCs. Patients came through an endocrinology department, and that department was in Xi'an, China. V shed 5 bases and J shed 5 bases, with 17 bases lying between them. Germline CDR1 DFQATT, CDR2 SNEGSKA (reference sequence). CDR3 length: 14 residues. Sequencing libraries for TCR beta were prepared with iRepertoire HTBI primers and Arm-PCR of CDR3 regions. TCRdb reprocessed the multiplex PCR reads via MiXCR and lists one record per CDR3 protein. Of about 450,000 distinct CDR3 sequences in the sample, about 17% were seen once. These data also formed part of another study, on T cells in Graves' hyperthyroidism and ophthalmopathy. This second study says: The HTBI primer set was used in a first-round RT-PCR of the TCR CDR3.

Source: peripheral blood mononuclear cells (PBMCs), taken at new diagnosis, from a patient treated with antithyroid drugs. The source of this sequence is a young woman with Graves disease. The genes are TRBV20-1 and TRBJ2-3, with D perhaps TRBD2 (6 bases). CDR3 region: CSAATRAGIDTQYF. The CDR3 DNA sequence: TGCAGTGCTGCCACAAGGGCGGGGATAGATACGCAGTATTTT.